This T cell receptor (beta chain) is from a study of graft-versus-host responses after intestinal transplantation. About the study: Multivisceral, liver-intestinal, or isolated intestinal transplants were received by the recipients. Study-level findings and limits: Detected in recipient marrow were GvH clones, some of which were first observed in ileum or blood. Patients with graft-donor T cell macrochimerism had high graft-versus-host to host-versus-graft clonal ratios in allografts. Peak circulating GvH clone levels tracked with early post-transplant HvG declines.

Germline V gives CDR1 ENHRY, CDR2 SYGVKD. This CDR3 is 17 amino acids long. Trimming cost V 2 bases and J 4 bases; bases outside gene matches: 12. A remark on this clone: Antigen: not known.

Produced via immunoSEQ multiplex PCR; TCRdb's table is partial and in-frame only. The table records roughly 62,000 clones, about 93% of them present only once. This rearrangement joins TRBV10-3 to TRBJ2-3; 7 bases are a match to TRBD2. The sequencing used PBMCs, collected around 120 days after intestinal transplantation. The clonotype originates from a human patient who received an intestinal transplant, so some T cells may come from the graft donor. CDR3: CAISEPRRGVIADTQYF. The CDR3 DNA reads TGTGCCATCAGTGAGCCCCGCCGGGGGGTTATTGCAGATACGCAGTATTTT.